Here is one T cell receptor (beta chain) with its context. Methods used by the authors: By means of reference gene primer amplification, nucleated cell counts were estimated. Method: immunoSEQ multiplex PCR; TCRdb's copy keeps in-frame clones and lacks some. That table gives V, J and clone size, and the DNA gave D and trimming. The table has a few hundred thousand clones, about nine tenths seen once. The CDR3 sequence is 14 residues long. Trimming took off 1 base at V and 1 base at J, with 8 bases between the two ends. CDR1 is SGHAT, CDR2 FQNNGV, per germline. This entry belongs to a study of blood T cell repertoires in COVID-19. Study-wide context: Collection of acute and convalescent COVID-19 samples took place in the United States, Italy and Spain. PBMCs, B-cell-depleted T cells, or T cells were the source of the cDNA or gDNA that made up the material.

The chain couples TRBV11-2 to TRBJ2-7; TRBD1 might be the D (5 bases). The sequence was collected from a woman aged 55-70 years with acute or convalescent COVID-19. The sequencing input was peripheral blood. This chain's CDR3 is CASSLGDSSYEQYF. The CDR3 nucleotides read TGTGCCAGCAGCTTAGGAGACAGTTCCTACGAGCAGTACTTC. The entire variable domain, with the rest obtained from reference TRBV11-2 and TRBJ2-7, is as follows: EAGVAQSPRYKIIEKRQSVAFWCNPISGHATLYWYQQILGQGPKLLIQFQNNGVVDDSQLPKDRFSAERLKGVDSTLKIQPAKLEDSAVYLCASSLGDSSYEQYFGPGTRLTVT.